This T cell receptor beta chain was profiled in a study of early T cells in non-severe SARS-CoV-2 infection (dated by TCRdb to the early 2020s). Context from the whole study: Bulk RNA from unsorted whole blood was used for TCR sequencing, so alpha and beta chains could not be paired. What the work shows at the level of the full study, not this receptor alone: VDJdb matching was skewed toward anti-spike CD8 responses and likely underestimated virus-specific expansions, missing private and CD4 specificities.

Libraries were constructed by 5' RACE. Data came from a NextSeq 500. In the TCR library protocol, unique molecular identifiers were attached to individual cDNA molecules to correct for PCR bias and sequencing error. Both TCR alpha and beta chains were sequenced, and tight co-correlation was observed between alpha and beta sequence abundances in each sample. As for the original processing: Decombinator V4 was used to perform V gene, J gene and CDR3 annotation of TCR sequences. TCRs were defined as expanded if a significant change between any two time points was detected under a Poisson model with p below 0.0001. TCR abundances were normalised to the total number of TCRs sequenced in each sample and reported as counts per million. MAIT TCRs were defined by TRAV1-2 paired with TRAJ12, TRAJ20 or TRAJ33, and iNKT TCRs by TRAV10 paired with TRAJ18. VDJdb, accessed on 1 November 2021, was searched for TCRs annotated for CMV, EBV and SARS-CoV-2, and TCRs annotated for more than one antigen were excluded. TCRdb trimmed the raw reads at Q25, called clones with MiXCR and kept productive beta chains. Each CDR3 protein gets just one entry, which takes the most common genes and DNA from the rows behind it. These V and J calls rely on TCRdb rather than the paper's analysis. The sample includes 70,000 to 95,000 distinct CDR3 sequences, with roughly 9.4% observed a single time. Of the sample, approximately 5% falls within the top ten clones.

Including cysteine and phenylalanine, the CDR3 has 16 amino acids. The read is trimmed to its CDR3 DNA, 48 bases read in frame from base 1. V is cut by 3 bases and J by 4 bases, and the space between the germline ends is 16 bases. Looking up the germline V gene yields CDR1 SGHVS and CDR2 FNYEAQ. The study was a case-control design nested within a healthcare worker cohort in London, UK, with weekly nasopharyngeal swab PCR tests and blood sampling. Healthcare workers were recruited between 23 and 31 March 2020, during the week of the UK lockdown, and were followed weekly for up to about 15 weeks. This clonotype was detected ten times or more. The antigen it binds to is not known. No per-base quality is available; no much larger clone lies one base away.

The TCR sequence derives from an adult who was a healthcare worker with PCR-confirmed SARS-CoV-2 infection or an uninfected control (not recorded which). The specimen was whole blood. The chain employs TRBV7-6 and TRBJ1-3; 6 matching bases give a weak D call of TRBD1. Here is the DNA: TGTGCCAGCAGCTTGACTAACAGGGCGGGAGGAAACACCATATATTTT. Translated, it reads CASSLTNRAGGNTIYF.